This T cell receptor beta chain appears in the sequencing data of a study of CD8 T cells in Susac syndrome. Random-hexamer reverse transcription was applied to about 0.45 to 1 ug RNA. Coverage of TCR beta CDR3 amplification by immunoSEQ multiplex PCR extended to 54 Vbeta and 13 Jbeta. TCRdb independently ran MiXCR on the immunoSEQ multiplex PCR reads; one entry per CDR3 protein. The repertoire holds about 180,000 distinct CDR3 sequences, with approximately 95% as singletons. Germline-derived CDR1 and CDR2 are SNHLY and FYNNEI. The V and J ends lost 7 bases and 6 bases respectively, with 9 bases between them. The CDR3 covers 12 residues. Sequencing of TCR beta was carried out in blood CD8+ and CD4+ T cells.

The TCR originated in a human donor with multiple sclerosis. This chain uses TRBV2 with TRBJ2-2, with no clear D. The sequenced sample was CD8+ T cells from PBMCs. The CDR3 nucleotides are TGTGCCAGCAATGGTGGGTCCGGGGAGCTGTTTTTT. Protein product: CASNGGSGELFF.